What follows is one T cell receptor beta chain and its context. No antigen is known for it. Run at survey level, the immunoSEQ assay was version v3.0. Assay: immunoSEQ multiplex PCR; the TCRdb copy retains only in-frame clones and omits some. The table shows about 21,000 clones, with about 82% occurring only once. This entry is derived from a study of long-term antiretroviral therapy in people with HIV. Study observations and caveats: Post-ART diversity increased but stayed below transplant donor controls.

V was cut by 4 bases and J by 0 bases, with 13 bases left in between. Germline CDR1 and CDR2: GTSNPN and SVGIG (reference sequence). CDR3 length equals 15 residues. The sample was unsorted PBMCs, taken 1.3 years after starting antiretroviral therapy. V usage is TRBV30 and J usage is TRBJ1-5, with a tentative D call TRBD1 (5 bases). This receptor was obtained from a man aged 55 to 69 with HIV. CDR3 in DNA: TGTGCCTGGACTAGGGGCGGCGATAGCAATCAGCCCCAGCATTTT. The encoded protein is CAWTRGGDSNQPQHF.